This passage covers 32 T cell receptor beta chains from one sample sequenced in a study of shared clonotypes between healthy human individuals. Terminally differentiated effector memory CD45RA+ cells were excluded from the naive CD8 cells, which were CD45RO-negative and positively selected for CCR7. Measured with immunoSEQ multiplex PCR; TCRdb has only the in-frame clones, and not every one. Of roughly 2,000,000 clones in the sample, just over 90% are singletons; the top ten hold about 1.7%. The specimen sequenced was naive CD8+ T cells from PBMCs. Receptors were obtained from a man younger than 35 in good health. Some clones in this sample may be carry-over from other donors' samples.

The rearrangement uses TRBV7-2 and TRBJ2-7; 12 nucleotides agree with TRBD2. The ends lost 4 bases at V and 5 bases at J; junction bases unmatched: 9. The CDR3 totals 16 residues. Germline V gene sequence: CDR1 SGHTA, CDR2 FQGNSA. Written as DNA, the CDR3 is TGTGCCAGCAGCTATCCGACTAGCGGGAGTCCGCACGAGCAGTACTTC. Translating gives CASSYPTSGSPHEQYF.

The chain employs TRBV2 and TRBJ2-3; 15 bases are a match to TRBD2. The CDR3 consists of 17 residues. Looked up from germline, CDR1 is SNHLY and CDR2 is FYNNEI. V dropped 6 bases and J dropped 0; count of bases not matched to a gene: 4. The CDR3 DNA follows: TGTGCCAGCAGGGGACTAGCGGGGGGCGGTAGCACAGATACGCAGTATTTT. As protein: CASRGLAGGGSTDTQYF.

V gene TRBV28 combines with J gene TRBJ2-5, with D possibly being TRBD2 (6 bases). The DNA matches TRBJ2-7 better at its end, which makes the J call doubtful. This CDR3 comprises 14 residues. CDR1 MDHEN and CDR2 SYDVKM come from the germline V gene. The CDR3 coding sequence is TGTGCCAGCAGTTTATTGCGGGGAGAATACGAGCAGTACTTC. It encodes CASSLLRGEYEQYF.

This chain joins TRBV6-1 and TRBJ1-1, with unresolved D. The CDR3 has 13 residues. In germline, CDR1 is MNHNS, CDR2 SASEGT. Trimming removed 3 bases at V and 4 bases at J, with 9 bases between. CDR3 residues: CASSDWAGTEAFF. The CDR3 region has the DNA TGTGCCAGCAGTGATTGGGCAGGCACTGAAGCTTTCTTT.

V usage is TRBV28 and J usage is TRBJ2-7; D not certain. The CDR3 has 18 residues. CDR1 is MDHEN, CDR2 SYDVKM, per germline. The V end was cut by 2 bases, the J end by 4 bases, with 24 bases between. CDR3 region: CASSLSFGRAATRYEQYF. The CDR3 DNA is TGTGCCAGCAGTTTAAGTTTCGGCCGGGCCGCGACACGATACGAGCAGTACTTC.

This chain links TRBV25-1 with TRBJ1-1; 7 positions agree with TRBD1. The germline V gene encodes CDR1 MGHDK and CDR2 SYGVNS. The CDR3 covers 14 residues. Unmatched junction bases numbered 2, after V lost 3 bases and J lost 1 base. CDR3 in DNA: TGTGCCAGCAGTGAGGGGACAGAGAACACTGAAGCTTTCTTT. Translation gives CASSEGTENTEAFF. The full variable domain, in which reference TRBV25-1 and TRBJ1-1 provide the parts outside the CDR3, is EADIYQTPRYLVIGTGKKITLECSQTMGHDKMYWYQQDPGMELHLIHYSYGVNSTEKGDLSSESTVSRIRTEHFPLTLESARPSHTSQYLCASSEGTENTEAFFGQGTRLTVV.

The chain uses TRBV19 and TRBJ2-1; 9 nucleotides match TRBD1. From germline, CDR1 is LNHDA and CDR2 SQIVND (reference sequence). The CDR3 has 15 amino acids. Trimming at V came to 5 bases and at J to 7 bases, leaving 9 bases not matched to a gene. The DNA of the CDR3 is TGTGCCAGTAGTCCATACAGGGGGCTAGGGAATGAGCAGTTCTTC. It is translated as CASSPYRGLGNEQFF. Variable domain in full (rest from reference TRBV19 and TRBJ2-1): DGGITQSPKYLFRKEGQNVTLSCEQNLNHDAMYWYRQDPGQGLRLIYYSQIVNDFQKGDIAEGYSVSREKKESFPLTVTSAQKNPTAFYLCASSPYRGLGNEQFFGPGTRLTVL.

This clone came up once. This sequence joins TRBV30 and TRBJ2-3; no definite D call. Trimming cost V 0 bases and J 5 bases, with 9 bases left between them. The CDR3 has 13 residues. CDR1 and CDR2 from the germline V gene are GTSNPN and SVGIG (reference sequence). CDR3: CAWSVSDEDTQYF. The CDR3 coding sequence is TGTGCCTGGAGTGTTTCTGACGAAGATACGCAGTATTTT.

The chain links TRBV5-1 to TRBJ2-2, with TRBD1 matching over 9 bases. The length of the CDR3 is 20 residues. J was trimmed by 3 bases and V by 3 bases; bases with no gene match: 18. Germline CDR1 reads SGHRS; CDR2 reads YFSETQ. As DNA, the CDR3 is TGCGCCAGCAGCTCACTACTACCTACCGGGACAGGGATGGACACCGGGGAGCTGTTTTTT. It encodes CASSSLLPTGTGMDTGELFF.

The chain's CDR3 is CASSQGEPGQGSYEQYF. As DNA, the CDR3 is TGCGCCAGCAGCCAGGGGGAACCGGGACAGGGCTCCTACGAGCAGTACTTC. The rearrangement joins TRBV4-1 to TRBJ2-7, with TRBD1 matching 9 bases. Losses at the gene ends were 3 bases for V and 0 bases for J; bases not matched to a gene: 9. Per germline, CDR1 MGHRA and CDR2 YSYEKL. This CDR3 is 17 amino acids long.

This rearrangement joins TRBV19 to TRBJ2-2; D is undetermined. Looked up from germline, CDR1 is LNHDA and CDR2 is SQIVND (reference sequence). The V gene lost 7 bases and the J gene lost 1 base, with 4 bases spanning the gap. The CDR3 has 12 amino acids. CDR3 residues: CASNLNTGELFF. The CDR3 DNA reads as TGTGCCAGTAACTTGAACACCGGGGAGCTGTTTTTT.

The chain recombines TRBV5-5 with TRBJ2-5, with D unclear. Germline CDR1 reads SGHKS; CDR2 reads YYEKEE (reference sequence). The CDR3 runs 12 residues. Trimming cost V 5 bases and J 3 bases, with 8 bases left between them. CDR3 amino acids: CASSWMEETQYF. DNA of the CDR3: TGTGCCAGCAGTTGGATGGAAGAGACCCAGTACTTC.

This clone was seen only once. This sample includes further DNA sequences coding for the same CDR3. The rearrangement uses TRBV27 and TRBJ2-7; a weak D match, TRBD2 (5 bases). Trimming pared 2 bases from V and 0 bases from J, leaving 8 bases between. CDR1 is MNHEY, CDR2 SMNVEV, per germline (reference sequence). This CDR3 is built from 14 residues. The CDR3: CASSLDRGSYEQYF. The CDR3 nucleotides are TGTGCCAGCAGTTTAGATCGGGGCTCCTACGAGCAGTACTTC.

This chain joins TRBV5-6 and TRBJ1-2, with D tentatively TRBD1 (6 bases). CDR1 SGHDT and CDR2 YYEEEE come from the germline V gene. V was trimmed by 0 bases and J by 8 bases, leaving 20 bases between them. The CDR3 loop spans 16 amino acids. The CDR3 here is CASSLASGTLLRGYTF. DNA of the CDR3: TGTGCCAGCAGCTTGGCTTCCGGGACACTCCTCCGGGGCTACACCTTC.

This clone appeared a single time. J is TRBJ1-2 and V is TRBV4-1; D call uncertain. Germline CDR1 is MGHRA and CDR2 is YSYEKL. V dropped 5 bases and J dropped 3 bases, with 10 bases sitting between them. The CDR3 contains 13 residues. The CDR3 is CASSARTDYGYTF. In DNA, the CDR3 is TGCGCCAGCAGCGCACGGACGGACTATGGCTACACCTTC.

Details on this clone: This CDR3 is also generated by other DNA sequences in the sample. The chain has TRBV18 and TRBJ2-3; TRBD2 aligns across 11 bases. Germline V gene lookup returns CDR1 KGHSH and CDR2 LQKENI. The ends lost 3 bases at V and 2 bases at J; junction bases unmatched: 7. This CDR3 contains 17 residues. The CDR3 nucleotides are TGTGCCAGCTCACCGCCGAGACTAGCGGGAACCACAGATACGCAGTATTTT. As protein: CASSPPRLAGTTDTQYF.

This clone showed up just once. This chain uses TRBV7-3 with TRBJ2-7, with D possibly being TRBD2 (5 bases). The V and J ends lost 5 bases and 3 bases respectively, with 17 bases between them. The germline V gene encodes CDR1 SGHTA and CDR2 FQGTGA. The length of the CDR3 is 15 residues. The CDR3: CASSPGLAGLYEQYF. CDR3 in DNA: TGTGCCAGCAGCCCCGGGCTCGCGGGCCTCTACGAGCAGTACTTC.

The sample holds one count of this clone. V is TRBV27 and J is TRBJ1-2, with 8 nucleotides matching TRBD1. CDR1 and CDR2 (germline): MNHEY, SMNVEV (reference sequence). CDR3 length: 16 residues. The V gene end was trimmed by 6 bases and the J gene end by 4 bases; junction bases not matched to a gene: 13. The CDR3: CASRQTGVDVGYGYTF. Here the CDR3 DNA reads TGTGCCAGCAGACAGACAGGGGTGGACGTTGGCTATGGCTACACCTTC.

The V and J genes are TRBV11-2 and TRBJ2-7, with D perhaps TRBD2 (6 bases). CDR1 is SGHAT and CDR2 is FQNNGV in the germline V gene. The CDR3 has 16 residues. The germline V and J ends were trimmed by 4 bases and 3 bases, with 19 bases remaining between them. As DNA, the CDR3 is TGTGCCAGCAGCTCGACCTTTGGAGGGAGGATCTACGAGCAGTACTTC. Its translation is CASSSTFGGRIYEQYF.

The CDR3 nucleotides are TGTGCCAGCAGCGCCCTCCCGGGAACGGACAATGAGCAGTTCTTC. Translated: CASSALPGTDNEQFF. The chain couples TRBV7-9 to TRBJ2-1, with D perhaps TRBD2 (5 bases). V lost 5 bases to trimming and J lost 5 bases, with 16 bases between them. The CDR3 loop spans 15 amino acids. Germline CDR1 SEHNR, CDR2 FQNEAQ (reference sequence).

The J gene is TRBJ2-7, the V gene TRBV7-9; 8 bases match TRBD1. Germline V gene sequence: CDR1 SEHNR, CDR2 FQNEAQ (reference sequence). Trimming removed 5 bases from V and 7 bases from J; junction bases left unmatched: 10. This CDR3 region has 14 residues. The CDR3 DNA reads TGTGCCAGCAGCCAGCGGACAGGGACCGAAGAGCAGTACTTC. It is translated as CASSQRTGTEEQYF.

The V gene is TRBV4-3, the J gene TRBJ2-7; 8 bases agree with TRBD1. V shed 0 bases and J 7 bases; nucleotides not matched to a gene: 17. This CDR3 comprises 18 residues. Germline lookup yields CDR1 LGHNA and CDR2 YSLEER. CDR3 in DNA: TGCGCCAGCAGCCAAGAACCAAGGACAGGGTCCGAAGGGGAAGAGCAGTACTTC. As protein: CASSQEPRTGSEGEEQYF.

The chain employs TRBV6-5 and TRBJ2-7; 10 bases match TRBD2. V trimming: 2 bases; J trimming: 6 bases; junction bases outside the gene matches: 7. Germline V gene lookup returns CDR1 MNHEY and CDR2 SVGAGI. The CDR3 has 15 residues. CDR3 sequence reads: CASSYISSGRSEQYF. The CDR3 DNA reads as TGTGCCAGCAGTTACATCTCTAGCGGGAGATCCGAGCAGTACTTC.

This clone was observed a few times. This sequence joins TRBV27 and TRBJ2-3, with TRBD2 matching over 9 bases. Unmatched junction bases numbered 10, after V lost 2 bases and J lost 4 bases. Germline CDR1 reads MNHEY; CDR2 reads SMNVEV (reference sequence). CDR3 length: 17 amino acids. Written as DNA, the CDR3 is TGTGCCAGCAGTTTAATCGGGGCGGGAGGGCCCTCAGATACGCAGTATTTT. Translated, it gives CASSLIGAGGPSDTQYF.

As regards this clone: Other DNA sequences in this specimen translate into the identical CDR3. The rearrangement joins TRBV9 to TRBJ2-2, with TRBD2 matching 8 bases. Germline lookup yields CDR1 SGDLS and CDR2 YYNGEE. With V trimmed by 0 bases and J by 4 bases, 2 bases remained unmatched. The CDR3 loop spans 15 amino acids. Here the CDR3 reads CASSVASGSTGELFF. Written as DNA, the CDR3 is TGTGCCAGCAGCGTAGCGAGCGGGAGCACCGGGGAGCTGTTTTTT.

In its sample, this clone was seen once. The rearrangement links TRBV5-6 to TRBJ2-7; 7 positions agree with TRBD1. The CDR3 is 14 amino acids. Germline V gene sequence: CDR1 SGHDT, CDR2 YYEEEE. V gave up 2 bases and J gave up 6 bases; unmatched junction bases: 8. The chain's CDR3 is CASSFTRQGGEQYF. CDR3 nucleotides: TGTGCCAGCAGCTTTACGCGACAGGGCGGCGAGCAGTACTTC.

This CDR3 reads CAISETSTINYGYTF. CDR3 nucleotides: TGTGCCATCAGTGAAACCTCCACGATTAACTATGGCTACACCTTC. The chain carries TRBV10-3 and TRBJ1-2; D is unresolved. The length of the CDR3 is 15 residues. Trimming left V 3 bases short and J 1 base short, with 12 bases between. Germline V gene lookup returns CDR1 ENHRY and CDR2 SYGVKD.

This clone was picked up one time. In DNA, the CDR3 is TGTGCCAGCAGCTTAAGCGACAGGGGGTGGCATGAGCAGTTCTTC. Its translation: CASSLSDRGWHEQFF. The chain links TRBV11-2 to TRBJ2-1, with TRBD1 identical over 9 bases. V was clipped by 2 bases and J by 8 bases; unmatched bases: 7. This CDR3 is 15 amino acids long. Germline CDR1 SGHAT, CDR2 FQNNGV.

This chain links TRBV27 with TRBJ1-6; D not resolved. V was trimmed by 4 bases and J by 0 bases, leaving 4 bases between them. The germline V gene encodes CDR1 MNHEY and CDR2 SMNVEV (reference sequence). The length of the CDR3 is 14 residues. DNA of the CDR3: TGTGCCAGCAGTTCCACCTCCTATAATTCACCCCTCCACTTT. Its translation is CASSSTSYNSPLHF.

The rearrangement links TRBV28 to TRBJ1-5; D is perhaps TRBD1 (6 bases). The V end was cut by 2 bases, the J end by 4 bases, with 15 bases between. CDR3 size: 16 residues. The V gene's germline CDR1 is MDHEN and CDR2 SYDVKM. CDR3 coding DNA: TGTGCCAGCAGTTTAGATCGGGGGGGCTGGAATCAGCCCCAGCATTTT. Translation gives CASSLDRGGWNQPQHF.

V usage is TRBV7-9 and J usage is TRBJ2-2; D gene ambiguous. The V gene lost 5 bases and the J gene lost 6 bases, with 4 bases spanning the gap. Germline V gene data show CDR1 as SEHNR and CDR2 as FQNEAQ (reference sequence). This CDR3 contains 11 residues. The CDR3 DNA follows: TGTGCCAGCAGCCAATCCGGGGAGCTGTTTTTT. The encoded protein is CASSQSGELFF.

The gene calls are TRBV19 and TRBJ1-4; D gene unclear. V lost 3 bases to trimming and J lost 7 bases, with 12 bases between them. The CDR3 is 14 residues long. Germline assignment: CDR1 LNHDA and CDR2 SQIVND (reference sequence). This CDR3 reads CASSIGAGREKLFF. For the CDR3, the DNA is TGTGCCAGTAGTATCGGAGCGGGTCGTGAAAAACTGTTTTTT.